The next 7 T cell receptor beta chains were all read from a single sample in a study of shared clonotypes between healthy human individuals. The table came from immunoSEQ multiplex PCR; TCRdb's copy has only in-frame clones and leaves some out. The sample contains roughly 640,000 clones, approximately 74% of which appear only once. Sequenced material: memory CD4+ T cells sorted from blood. As to subset: CD45RA-negative fraction. Receptors originate from a woman aged 25 to 39 in good health.

This clone showed up just once. This chain links TRBV30 with TRBJ2-1, with 10 positions matching TRBD2. This CDR3 has 15 amino acids. The germline CDR1 and CDR2 sequences are GTSNPN and SVGIG (reference sequence). Germline trimming cut 4 bases from V and 4 bases from J; bases unmatched to any gene: 7. The DNA of the CDR3 is TGTGCCTGGAATAGCCTTAGCGGGGGGTACAATGAGCAGTTCTTC. Its protein product is CAWNSLSGGYNEQFF.

This clone was seen once. The rearrangement uses TRBV5-4 and TRBJ2-5; 9 bases line up with TRBD2. In germline, CDR1 is SGHNT, CDR2 YYREEE (reference sequence). The CDR3 runs to 15 residues. Trimming removed 0 bases from V and 5 bases from J; junction bases left unmatched: 5. In nucleotides, the CDR3 is TGTGCCAGCAGCTTGGCTAGCGGGATTTCGGAGACCCAGTACTTC. This translates into CASSLASGISETQYF.

This chain uses TRBV5-1 with TRBJ2-3; weak D call: TRBD1 (5 bases). The ends were cut back, 2 bases at V and 4 bases at J, with 14 bases in the middle. This CDR3 region has 15 residues. The V gene's germline CDR1 is SGHRS and CDR2 YFSETQ. The CDR3 is CASSLGVFAADTQYF. The CDR3 region has the DNA TGCGCCAGCAGCTTAGGGGTTTTCGCGGCAGATACGCAGTATTTT. The full variable domain, rest sourced from reference TRBV5-1 and TRBJ2-3, is KAGVTQTPRYLIKTRGQQVTLSCSPISGHRSVSWYQQTPGQGLQFLFEYFSETQRNKGNFPGRFSGRQFSNSRSEMNVSTLELGDSALYLCASSLGVFAADTQYFGPGTRLTVL.

This chain joins TRBV6-1 and TRBJ1-2; D is unclear. The CDR3 consists of 10 residues. Deletions cut 5 bases from V and 11 bases from J, with 9 bases between. Germline values: CDR1 MNHNS, CDR2 SASEGT. The CDR3 DNA follows: TGTGCCAGCAGTAGGGCCCGATACACCTTC. Translation gives CASSRARYTF.

The table lists this clone with a count of one. The chain combines TRBV28 with TRBJ2-6, with D possibly being TRBD2 (5 bases). Germline CDR1 and CDR2: MDHEN and SYDVKM. Trimming took off 5 bases at V and 2 bases at J, with 10 bases between the two ends. The CDR3 runs 15 residues. CDR3 nucleotides: TGTGCCAGCAGTCCCCTCGGGGCTGGGGCCAACGTCCTGACTTTC. It translates to CASSPLGAGANVLTF.

The J gene is TRBJ1-1, the V gene TRBV5-4, with 8 bases identical to TRBD1. With V trimmed by 4 bases and J by 4 bases, 6 bases remained unmatched. Germline loops: CDR1 SGHNT, CDR2 YYREEE (reference sequence). The CDR3 totals 14 residues. The CDR3 DNA sequence: TGTGCCAGCAGCCACCTAACAGGGGGCACTGAAGCTTTCTTT. It is translated as CASSHLTGGTEAFF.

There are a few counts of this clone. CDR3 in amino acids: CASKTGANSYNEQFF. The DNA of the CDR3 is TGTGCCAGCAAGACGGGGGCAAACTCCTACAATGAGCAGTTCTTC. V usage is TRBV6-1 and J usage is TRBJ2-1, with D perhaps TRBD1 or TRBD2 (6 bases each). V lost 7 bases, J lost 0 bases, and 13 bases lay in between. The CDR3 totals 15 residues. The V gene's germline CDR1 is MNHNS and CDR2 SASEGT.